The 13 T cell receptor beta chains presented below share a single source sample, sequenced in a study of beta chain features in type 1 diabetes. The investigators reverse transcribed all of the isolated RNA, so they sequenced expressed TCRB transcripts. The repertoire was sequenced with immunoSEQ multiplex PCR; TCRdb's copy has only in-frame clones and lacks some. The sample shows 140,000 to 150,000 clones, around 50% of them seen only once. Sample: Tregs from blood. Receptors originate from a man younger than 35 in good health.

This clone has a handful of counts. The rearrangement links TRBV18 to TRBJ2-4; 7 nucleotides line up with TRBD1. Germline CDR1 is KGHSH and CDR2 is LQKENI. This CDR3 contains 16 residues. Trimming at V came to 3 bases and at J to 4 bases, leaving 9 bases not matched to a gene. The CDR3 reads CASSPKLPGQKNIQYF. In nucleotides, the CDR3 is TGTGCCAGCTCACCTAAATTACCGGGACAGAAAAACATTCAGTACTTC.

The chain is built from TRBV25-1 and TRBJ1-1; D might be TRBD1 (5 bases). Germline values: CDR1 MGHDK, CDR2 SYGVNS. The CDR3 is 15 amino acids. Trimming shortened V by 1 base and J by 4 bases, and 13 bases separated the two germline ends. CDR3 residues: CASSEFMGRPTEAFF. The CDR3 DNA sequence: TGTGCCAGCAGTGAATTTATGGGGCGGCCCACTGAAGCTTTCTTT.

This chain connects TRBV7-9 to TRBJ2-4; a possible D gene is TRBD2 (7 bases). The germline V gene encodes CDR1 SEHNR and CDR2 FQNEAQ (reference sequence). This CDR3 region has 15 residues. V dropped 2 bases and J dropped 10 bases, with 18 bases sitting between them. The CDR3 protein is CASSLRWEGHLIQYF. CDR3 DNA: TGTGCCAGCAGCTTAAGATGGGAGGGACACCTTATTCAGTACTTC.

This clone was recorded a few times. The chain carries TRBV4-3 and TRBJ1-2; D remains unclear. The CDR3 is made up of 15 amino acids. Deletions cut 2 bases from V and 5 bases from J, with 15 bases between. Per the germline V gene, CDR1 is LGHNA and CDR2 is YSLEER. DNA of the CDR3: TGCGCCAGCAGCCAAACTCCGGCCCCGACATATGGCTACACCTTC. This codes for CASSQTPAPTYGYTF.

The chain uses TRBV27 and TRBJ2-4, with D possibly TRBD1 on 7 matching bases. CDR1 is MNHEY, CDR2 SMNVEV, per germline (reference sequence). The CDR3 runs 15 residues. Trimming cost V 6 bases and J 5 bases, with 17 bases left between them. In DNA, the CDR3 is TGTGCCAGCAGAACAGACAGGGAGGAGGAAAACATTCAGTACTTC. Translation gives CASRTDREEENIQYF.

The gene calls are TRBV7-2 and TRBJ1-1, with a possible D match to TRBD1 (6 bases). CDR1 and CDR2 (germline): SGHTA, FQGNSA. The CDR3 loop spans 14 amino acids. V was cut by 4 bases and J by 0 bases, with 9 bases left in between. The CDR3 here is CASSSDSLNTEAFF. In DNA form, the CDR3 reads TGTGCCAGCAGCTCGGACAGTTTGAACACTGAAGCTTTCTTT.

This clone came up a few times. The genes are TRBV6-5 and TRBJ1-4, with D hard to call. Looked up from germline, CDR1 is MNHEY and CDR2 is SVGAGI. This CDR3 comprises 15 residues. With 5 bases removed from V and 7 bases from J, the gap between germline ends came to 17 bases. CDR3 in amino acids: CASSPTRGGGEKLFF. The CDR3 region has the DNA TGTGCCAGCAGTCCCACCCGGGGAGGTGGTGAAAAACTGTTTTTT.

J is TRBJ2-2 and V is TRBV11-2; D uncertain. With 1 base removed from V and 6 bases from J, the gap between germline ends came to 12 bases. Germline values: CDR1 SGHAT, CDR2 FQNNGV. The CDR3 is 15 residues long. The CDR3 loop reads CASSLGQVVAGELFF. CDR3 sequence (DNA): TGTGCCAGCAGCTTAGGCCAGGTAGTCGCCGGGGAGCTGTTTTTT. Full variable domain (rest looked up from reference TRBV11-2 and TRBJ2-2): EAGVAQSPRYKIIEKRQSVAFWCNPISGHATLYWYQQILGQGPKLLIQFQNNGVVDDSQLPKDRFSAERLKGVDSTLKIQPAKLEDSAVYLCASSLGQVVAGELFFGEGSRLTVL.

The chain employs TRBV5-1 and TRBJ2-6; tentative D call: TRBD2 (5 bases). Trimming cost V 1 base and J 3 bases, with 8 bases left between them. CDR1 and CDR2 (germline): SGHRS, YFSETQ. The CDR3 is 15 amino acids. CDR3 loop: CASSLRGGGANVLTF. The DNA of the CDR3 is TGCGCCAGCAGCTTGCGGGGTGGTGGGGCCAACGTCCTGACTTTC. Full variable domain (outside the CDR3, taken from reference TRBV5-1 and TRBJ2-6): KAGVTQTPRYLIKTRGQQVTLSCSPISGHRSVSWYQQTPGQGLQFLFEYFSETQRNKGNFPGRFSGRQFSNSRSEMNVSTLELGDSALYLCASSLRGGGANVLTFGAGSRLTVL.

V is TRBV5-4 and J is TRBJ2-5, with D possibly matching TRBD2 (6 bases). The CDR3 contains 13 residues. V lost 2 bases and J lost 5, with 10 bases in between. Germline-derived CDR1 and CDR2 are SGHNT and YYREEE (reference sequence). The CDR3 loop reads CASSFSGDETQYF. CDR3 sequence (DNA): TGTGCCAGCAGCTTTTCGGGAGACGAGACCCAGTACTTC. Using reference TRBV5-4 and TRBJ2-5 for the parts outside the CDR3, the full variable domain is ETGVTQSPTHLIKTRGQQVTLRCSSQSGHNTVSWYQQALGQGPQFIFQYYREEENGRGNFPPRFSGLQFPNYSSELNVNALELDDSALYLCASSFSGDETQYFGPGTRLLVL.

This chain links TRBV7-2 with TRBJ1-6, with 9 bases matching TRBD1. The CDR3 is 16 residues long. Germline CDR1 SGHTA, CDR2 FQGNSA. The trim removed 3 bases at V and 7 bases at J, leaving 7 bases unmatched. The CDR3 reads CASSLSPGQGNSPLHF. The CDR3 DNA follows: TGTGCCAGCAGCTTGTCCCCGGGACAGGGCAATTCACCCCTCCACTTT.

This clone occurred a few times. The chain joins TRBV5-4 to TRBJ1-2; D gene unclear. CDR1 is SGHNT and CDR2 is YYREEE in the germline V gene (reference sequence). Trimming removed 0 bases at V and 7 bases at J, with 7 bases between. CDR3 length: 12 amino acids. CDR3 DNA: TGTGCCAGCAGCTTGGTTAGTACTGGCTACACCTTC. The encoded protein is CASSLVSTGYTF.

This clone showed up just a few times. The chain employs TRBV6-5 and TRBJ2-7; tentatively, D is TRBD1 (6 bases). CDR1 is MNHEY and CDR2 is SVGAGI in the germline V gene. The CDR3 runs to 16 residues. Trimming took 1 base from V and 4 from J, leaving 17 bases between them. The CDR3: CASSYWTASNSYEQYF. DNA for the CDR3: TGTGCCAGCAGTTACTGGACAGCCTCAAATTCTTACGAGCAGTACTTC.